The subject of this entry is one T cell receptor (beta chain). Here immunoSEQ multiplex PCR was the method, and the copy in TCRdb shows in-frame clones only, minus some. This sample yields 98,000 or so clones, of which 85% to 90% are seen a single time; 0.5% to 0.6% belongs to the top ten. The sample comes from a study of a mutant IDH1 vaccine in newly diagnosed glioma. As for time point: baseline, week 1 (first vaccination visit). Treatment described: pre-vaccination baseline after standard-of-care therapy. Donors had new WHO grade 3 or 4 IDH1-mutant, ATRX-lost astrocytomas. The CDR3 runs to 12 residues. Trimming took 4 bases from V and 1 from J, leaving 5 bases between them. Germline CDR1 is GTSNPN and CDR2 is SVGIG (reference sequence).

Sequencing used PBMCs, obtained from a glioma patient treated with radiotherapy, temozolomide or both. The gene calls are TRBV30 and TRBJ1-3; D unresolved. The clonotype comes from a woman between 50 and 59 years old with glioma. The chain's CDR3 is CAWKESGNTIYF. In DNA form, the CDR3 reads TGTGCCTGGAAGGAGTCTGGAAACACCATATATTTT. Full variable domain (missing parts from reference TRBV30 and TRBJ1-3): SQTIHQWPATLVQPVGSPLSLECTVEGTSNPNLYWYRQAAGRGLQLLFYSVGIGQISSEVPQNLSASRPQDRQFILSSKKLLLSDSGFYLCAWKESGNTIYFGEGSWLTVV.